This entry lists 16 T cell receptor beta chains sequenced from one sample in a study of neurological immune-mediated disorders. TCRdb reprocessed the 5' RACE reads via MiXCR and lists one record per CDR3 protein. The repertoire holds 85,000 to 90,000 distinct CDR3 sequences, with roughly 3.5% as singletons. Sequences were obtained from PBMCs. The source is a woman aged 50 to 60 with multiple sclerosis.

This clonotype was counted at least ten times. For the CDR3, the DNA is TGCAGTGCTAAAACCGGAAGCGGCCTCGGCTACACCTTC. Translated, it gives CSAKTGSGLGYTF. V gene TRBV20-1 combines with J gene TRBJ1-2; no reliable D call. The germline V gene encodes CDR1 DFQATT and CDR2 SNEGSKA (reference sequence). V shed 4 bases and J shed 8 bases, with 17 bases lying between them. This CDR3 is built from 13 residues.

This sequence joins TRBV27 and TRBJ2-7, with 9 nucleotides matching TRBD1. From germline, CDR1 is MNHEY and CDR2 SMNVEV (reference sequence). The V gene end was trimmed by 2 bases and the J gene end by 4 bases; junction bases not matched to a gene: 6. The CDR3 runs to 15 residues. For the CDR3, the DNA is TGTGCCAGCAGTTTAGCCCGGACAGGGGTGTACGAGCAGTACTTC. As protein: CASSLARTGVYEQYF.

There are many counts of this clonotype. The gene calls are TRBV7-9 and TRBJ2-1; D remains ambiguous. The V and J ends lost 5 bases and 8 bases respectively, with 22 bases between them. This CDR3 region has 16 residues. CDR1 is SEHNR and CDR2 is FQNEAQ in the germline V gene (reference sequence). The CDR3 DNA follows: TGTGCCAGCAGCGTAGGGTCCTCAGTTCCCCTCGATGAGCAGTTCTTC. It yields the protein CASSVGSSVPLDEQFF.

This clonotype was seen at least ten times. The V call is TRBV4-3, the J call TRBJ1-2, with D hard to call. The germline V gene has CDR1 LGHNA and CDR2 YSLEER. V lost 1 base and J lost 8, with 14 bases in between. The CDR3 extends over 14 amino acids. In nucleotides, the CDR3 is TGCGCCAGCAGCCAAGTCCAGGCGGCAGGCGGCTACACCTTC. As protein: CASSQVQAAGGYTF.

This clonotype was found many times. The V call is TRBV10-2, the J call TRBJ2-7, with unresolved D. This CDR3 region has 11 residues. With 7 bases removed from V and 7 bases from J, the gap between germline ends came to 11 bases. Germline loops: CDR1 WSHSY, CDR2 SAAADI. In nucleotides, the CDR3 is TGCGCCAGCAAGGGCACCCTAGAGCAGTACTTC. As protein: CASKGTLEQYF.

This clonotype was seen many times. In DNA, the CDR3 is TGTGCCAGCAGCGTAGACCCCGGGGGGCCATTAGCTGAGCAGTTCTTC. Protein sequence: CASSVDPGGPLAEQFF. The chain couples TRBV9 to TRBJ2-1; the D gene is possibly TRBD2 (7 bases). The V and J ends lost 0 bases and 9 bases respectively, with 19 bases between them. The length of the CDR3 is 16 residues. CDR1 is SGDLS, CDR2 YYNGEE, per germline.

This clonotype was seen at least ten times. The chain employs TRBV6-5 and TRBJ2-3; D remains unclear. Looked up from germline, CDR1 is MNHEY and CDR2 is SVGAGI. The CDR3 has 14 residues. V gave up 6 bases and J gave up 1 base, with 11 bases separating them. The CDR3 bases are TGTGCCAGCAGGTTGGGCGGCCGCACAGATACGCAGTATTTT. Translating it yields CASRLGGRTDTQYF.

The table lists this clonotype with many counts. The gene calls are TRBV13 and TRBJ2-1; D gene ambiguous. The germline CDR1 and CDR2 sequences are PRHDT and FYEKMQ (reference sequence). Trimming took off 5 bases at V and 7 bases at J, with 9 bases between the two ends. CDR3 length: 12 residues. CDR3 bases: TGTGCCAGCAGCATTAGGGTTAATGAGCAGTTCTTC. It is translated as CASSIRVNEQFF. Filled out from reference TRBV13 and TRBJ2-1, the complete variable domain reads AAGVIQSPRHLIKEKRETATLKCYPIPRHDTVYWYQQGPGQDPQFLISFYEKMQSDKGSIPDRFSAQQFSDYHSELNMSSLELGDSALYFCASSIRVNEQFFGPGTRLTVL.

This clonotype was observed at least ten times. The rearrangement joins TRBV4-2 to TRBJ2-7, with 7 bases that match TRBD1. CDR1 is LGHNA, CDR2 YNFKEQ, per germline. J lost 1 base, V lost 0 bases, and 6 bases had no gene match. The CDR3 is made up of 16 amino acids. CDR3 amino acids: CASSQDPRTGSYEQYF. For the CDR3, the DNA is TGTGCCAGCAGCCAAGATCCGAGGACAGGTTCCTACGAGCAGTACTTC.

V usage is TRBV7-9 and J usage is TRBJ1-1, with D uncertain. This CDR3 is 12 amino acids long. Germline V gives CDR1 SEHNR, CDR2 FQNEAQ (reference sequence). The V gene lost 2 bases and the J gene lost 6 bases, with 7 bases spanning the gap. The CDR3 is CASSLQLAEAFF. The DNA of the CDR3 is TGTGCCAGCAGCTTACAGTTGGCTGAAGCTTTCTTT. The full variable domain, its missing parts supplied by reference TRBV7-9 and TRBJ1-1, is DTGVSQNPRHKITKRGQNVTFRCDPISEHNRLYWYRQTLGQGPEFLTYFQNEAQLEKSRLLSDRFSAERPKGSFSTLEIQRTEQGDSAMYLCASSLQLAEAFFGQGTRLTVV.

On this clonotype: An end of the junction differs from the germline gene, which may be a read error. The CDR3, as DNA: TGTGCCATCAGTGTATCCCAAGGGTTGAGCAATAAGACCCAGAATTTT. This encodes CAISVSQGLSNKTQNF. The V call is TRBV10-3, the J call TRBJ1-5; no definite D call. CDR1 is ENHRY, CDR2 SYGVKD, per germline. The CDR3 runs to 16 residues.

There are many counts of this clonotype. The rearrangement uses TRBV9 and TRBJ1-1; D might be TRBD1 (5 bases). Deletions cut 0 bases from V and 7 bases from J, with 10 bases between. This CDR3 has 13 amino acids. Germline-derived CDR1 and CDR2 are SGDLS and YYNGEE. As DNA, the CDR3 is TGTGCCAGCAGCGTAGTTCCCGACAGTGAAGCTTTCTTT. This translates into CASSVVPDSEAFF.

The rearrangement links TRBV5-1 to TRBJ2-2; D gene uncertain. Germline CDR1 reads SGHRS; CDR2 reads YFSETQ. Trimming left V 3 bases short and J 7 bases short, with 10 bases between. This CDR3 contains 13 residues. CDR3 region: CASSSLSGGELFF. CDR3 sequence (DNA): TGCGCCAGCAGCTCCCTGTCGGGCGGGGAGCTGTTTTTT.

Ten or more counts support this clonotype. The rearrangement links TRBV12-3 or TRBV12-4 to TRBJ1-6; D might be TRBD1 (5 bases). The length of the CDR3 is 15 residues. Trimming removed 4 bases from V and 7 bases from J, with 14 bases in between. The CDR3 region is CASSSGPGGNSPLHF. The CDR3 region has the DNA TGTGCCAGCAGTTCGGGACCCGGAGGGAATTCACCCCTCCACTTT.

This clonotype was observed at least ten times. V is TRBV15 and J is TRBJ2-1, with D uncertain. V lost 0 bases, J lost 3 bases, and 3 bases lay in between. Looked up from germline, CDR1 is LNHNV and CDR2 is YYDKDF (reference sequence). The CDR3 runs to 13 residues. CDR3 region: CATSRDGYNEQFF. The CDR3 nucleotides read TGTGCCACCAGCAGAGATGGCTACAATGAGCAGTTCTTC.

This clonotype was counted ten times or more. In DNA form, the CDR3 reads TGTGCCAGCAGTTTAGGGCCATACCGGGACGGACCGCAAGAGACCCAGTACTTC. It encodes CASSLGPYRDGPQETQYF. The chain uses TRBV12-3 or TRBV12-4 and TRBJ2-5; D tentatively reads TRBD1 or TRBD2 (5 bases each). V lost 1 base to trimming and J lost 2 bases, with 20 bases between them. This CDR3 spans 18 amino acids.